The T cell receptor (beta chain) described here comes from a study of blood T cell repertoires in COVID-19. Overall study: Donors in the United States, Italy and Spain gave samples during acute or convalescent COVID-19.

Method: immunoSEQ multiplex PCR; TCRdb's copy keeps in-frame clones and lacks some. The sample has approximately 350,000 clones; over 75% are singletons. The germline V gene has CDR1 LGHDT and CDR2 YNNKEL (reference sequence). V trimming: 0 bases; J trimming: 4 bases; junction bases outside the gene matches: 2. There are 15 residues in the CDR3. Material for sequencing was PBMCs or T cells enriched from blood (not recorded which). The TCR comes from a woman aged 30 to 39 who had recovered from COVID-19. The chain uses TRBV3-1 (or the pseudogene TRBV3-2) and TRBJ1-1, with 10 bases that match TRBD1. For the CDR3, the DNA is TGTGCCAGCAGCCAAGAGTGGACAGGGGGCACTGAAGCTTTCTTT. Its protein product is CASSQEWTGGTEAFF.